Reported below is one T cell receptor beta chain. Its target is unknown. The data were taken from a study of T-cell reconstitution after alpha-beta-depleted transplantation in children. Overall study findings and caveats: Reported findings indicate that, about two months after transplant, alpha-beta T cells came from several hundred expanded clones, which were derived from non-depleted graft cells. The authors attributed T-cell counts and diversity one year after transplant mostly to newly produced T cells.

This sample's TCRbeta library carried unique molecular identifier barcodes. TCRdb called the PCR reads again in MiXCR, with one record for every CDR3 protein. The profile shows fewer than 750,000 distinct CDR3 sequences, under 25% of them singletons. Trimming at V came to 3 bases and at J to 4 bases, leaving 7 bases not matched to a gene. Germline loops: CDR1 SGHTA, CDR2 FQGNSA. The length of the CDR3 is 15 residues. The rearrangement links TRBV7-2 to TRBJ2-5; 8 nucleotides align to TRBD2. The sequences come from PBMCs, mostly from graft donor cells, collected 360 days after TCRalphabeta/CD19-depleted stem cell transplant. This TCR came from a boy less than two years old who had a stem cell transplant for acute myeloid leukemia, so the T cells may come from the graft donor. The CDR3 loop reads CASSFNAGGRETQYF. The CDR3 coding sequence is TGTGCCAGCAGCTTTAACGCGGGGGGAAGAGAGACCCAGTACTTC.